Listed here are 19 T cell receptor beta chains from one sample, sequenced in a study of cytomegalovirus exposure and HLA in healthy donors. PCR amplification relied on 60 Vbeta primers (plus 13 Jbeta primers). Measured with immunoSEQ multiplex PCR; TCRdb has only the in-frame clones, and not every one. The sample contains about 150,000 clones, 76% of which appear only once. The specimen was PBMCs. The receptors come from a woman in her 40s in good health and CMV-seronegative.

This CDR3 is CASSSQGGGNQPQHF. CDR3 nucleotide sequence: TGTGCCAGTAGTTCCCAGGGAGGGGGCAATCAGCCCCAGCATTTT. The rearrangement links TRBV19 to TRBJ1-5; TRBD1 might be the D (5 bases). CDR1 and CDR2 (germline): LNHDA, SQIVND (reference sequence). V gave up 5 bases and J gave up 2 bases, with 13 bases separating them. This CDR3 is 15 amino acids long. The full variable domain, its missing parts supplied by reference TRBV19 and TRBJ1-5, is DGGITQSPKYLFRKEGQNVTLSCEQNLNHDAMYWYRQDPGQGLRLIYYSQIVNDFQKGDIAEGYSVSREKKESFPLTVTSAQKNPTAFYLCASSSQGGGNQPQHFGDGTRLSIL.

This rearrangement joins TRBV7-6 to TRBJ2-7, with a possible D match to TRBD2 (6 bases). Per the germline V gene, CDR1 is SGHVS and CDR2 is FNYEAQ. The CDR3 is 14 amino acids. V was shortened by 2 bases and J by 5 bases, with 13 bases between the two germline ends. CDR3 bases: TGTGCCAGCAGCTTACTGGCCGGGAGAGACGAGCAGTACTTC. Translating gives CASSLLAGRDEQYF.

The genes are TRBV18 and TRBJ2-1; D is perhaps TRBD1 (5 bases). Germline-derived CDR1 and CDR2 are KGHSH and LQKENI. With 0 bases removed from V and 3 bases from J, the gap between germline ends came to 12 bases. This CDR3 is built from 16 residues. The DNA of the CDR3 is TGTGCCAGCTCACCACCAGGGGCCAGGGTCTACAATGAGCAGTTCTTC. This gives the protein CASSPPGARVYNEQFF.

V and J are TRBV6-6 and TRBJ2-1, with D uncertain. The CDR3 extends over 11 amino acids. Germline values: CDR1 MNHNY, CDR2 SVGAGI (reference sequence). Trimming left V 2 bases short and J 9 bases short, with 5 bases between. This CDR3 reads CASSYGVEQFF. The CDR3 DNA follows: TGTGCCAGCAGTTACGGAGTTGAGCAGTTCTTC.

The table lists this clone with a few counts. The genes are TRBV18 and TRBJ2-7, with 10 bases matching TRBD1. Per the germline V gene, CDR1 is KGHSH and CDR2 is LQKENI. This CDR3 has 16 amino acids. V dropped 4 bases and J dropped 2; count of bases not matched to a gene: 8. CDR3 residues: CASSLNLDRGTYEQYF. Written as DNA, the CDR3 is TGTGCCAGCTCACTGAACCTGGACAGGGGGACCTACGAGCAGTACTTC.

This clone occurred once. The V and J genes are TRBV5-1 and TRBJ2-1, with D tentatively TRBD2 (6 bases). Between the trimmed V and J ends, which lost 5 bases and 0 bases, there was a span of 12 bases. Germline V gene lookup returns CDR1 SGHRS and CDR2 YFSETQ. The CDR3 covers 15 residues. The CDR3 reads CASRGGLSSYNEQFF. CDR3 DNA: TGCGCCAGCAGGGGGGGACTTAGCTCCTACAATGAGCAGTTCTTC.

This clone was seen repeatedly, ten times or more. CDR3 in DNA: TGCGCCAGCAGCTTGTTGGGGACTAGTGCCTACGAGCAGTACTTC. Translation gives CASSLLGTSAYEQYF. The chain couples TRBV5-1 to TRBJ2-7, with 8 bases fitting TRBD2. Unmatched junction bases numbered 5, after V lost 1 base and J lost 2 bases. CDR1 SGHRS and CDR2 YFSETQ come from the germline V gene. CDR3 size: 15 residues.

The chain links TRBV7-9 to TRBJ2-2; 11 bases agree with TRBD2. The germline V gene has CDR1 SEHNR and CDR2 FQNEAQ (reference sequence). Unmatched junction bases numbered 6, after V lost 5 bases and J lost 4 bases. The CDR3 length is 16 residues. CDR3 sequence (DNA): TGTGCCAGCAGCCCGATAGGGACTAGCGGCACCGGGGAGCTGTTTTTT. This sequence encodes CASSPIGTSGTGELFF.

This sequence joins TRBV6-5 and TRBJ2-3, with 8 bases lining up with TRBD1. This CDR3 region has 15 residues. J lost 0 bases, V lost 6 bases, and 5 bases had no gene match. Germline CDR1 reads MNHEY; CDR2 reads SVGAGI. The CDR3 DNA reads TGTGCCAGCAGACTACAGGGGGGTAGCACAGATACGCAGTATTTT. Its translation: CASRLQGGSTDTQYF.

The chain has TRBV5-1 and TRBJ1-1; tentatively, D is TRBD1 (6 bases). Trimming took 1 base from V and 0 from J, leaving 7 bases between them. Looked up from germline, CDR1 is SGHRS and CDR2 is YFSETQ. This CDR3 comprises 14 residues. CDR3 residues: CASSLQGMNTEAFF. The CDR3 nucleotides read TGCGCCAGCAGCTTGCAGGGGATGAACACTGAAGCTTTCTTT.

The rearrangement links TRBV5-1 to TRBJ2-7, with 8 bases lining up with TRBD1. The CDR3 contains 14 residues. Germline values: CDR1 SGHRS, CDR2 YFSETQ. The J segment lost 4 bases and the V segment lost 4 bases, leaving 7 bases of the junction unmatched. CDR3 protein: CASSHPDRDYEQYF. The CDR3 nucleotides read TGCGCCAGCAGCCACCCGGACAGGGATTACGAGCAGTACTTC.

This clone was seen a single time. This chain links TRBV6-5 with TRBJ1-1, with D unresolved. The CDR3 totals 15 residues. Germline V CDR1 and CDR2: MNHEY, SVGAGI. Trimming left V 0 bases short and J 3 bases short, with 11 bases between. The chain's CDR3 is CASSYSGSQDTEAFF. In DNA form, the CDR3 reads TGTGCCAGCAGTTACTCCGGCAGCCAGGACACTGAAGCTTTCTTT.

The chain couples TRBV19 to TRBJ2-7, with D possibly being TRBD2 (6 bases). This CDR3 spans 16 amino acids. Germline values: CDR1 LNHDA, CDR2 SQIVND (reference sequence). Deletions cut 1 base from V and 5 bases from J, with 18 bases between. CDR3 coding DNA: TGTGCCAGTAGTATAGTAGAGGGAGGTGGAGGCCACGAGCAGTACTTC. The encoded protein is CASSIVEGGGGHEQYF.

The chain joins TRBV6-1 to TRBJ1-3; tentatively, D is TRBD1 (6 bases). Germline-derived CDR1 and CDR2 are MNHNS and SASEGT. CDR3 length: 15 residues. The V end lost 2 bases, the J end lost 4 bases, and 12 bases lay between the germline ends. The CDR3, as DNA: TGTGCCAGCAGTGAAATGGGGGGGCGCGGAAACACCATATATTTT. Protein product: CASSEMGGRGNTIYF.

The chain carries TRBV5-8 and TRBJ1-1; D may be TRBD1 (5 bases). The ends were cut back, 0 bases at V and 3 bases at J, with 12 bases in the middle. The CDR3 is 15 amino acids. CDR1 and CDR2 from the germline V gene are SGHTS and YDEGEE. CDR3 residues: CASSLGISGDTEAFF. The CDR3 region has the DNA TGTGCCAGCAGCTTGGGAATTTCGGGGGACACTGAAGCTTTCTTT.

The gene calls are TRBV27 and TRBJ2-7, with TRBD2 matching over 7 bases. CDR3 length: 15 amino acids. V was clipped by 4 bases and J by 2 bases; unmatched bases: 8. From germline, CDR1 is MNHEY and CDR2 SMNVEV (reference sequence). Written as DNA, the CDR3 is TGTGCCAGCAGTTACTCTAGCGGAAACACCTACGAGCAGTACTTC. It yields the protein CASSYSSGNTYEQYF.

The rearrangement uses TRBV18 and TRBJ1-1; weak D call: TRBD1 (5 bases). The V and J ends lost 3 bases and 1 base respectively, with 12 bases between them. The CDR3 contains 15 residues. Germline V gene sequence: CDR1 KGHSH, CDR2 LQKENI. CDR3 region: CASSPLGRENTEAFF. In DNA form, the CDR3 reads TGTGCCAGCTCACCGTTGGGGCGGGAGAACACTGAAGCTTTCTTT.

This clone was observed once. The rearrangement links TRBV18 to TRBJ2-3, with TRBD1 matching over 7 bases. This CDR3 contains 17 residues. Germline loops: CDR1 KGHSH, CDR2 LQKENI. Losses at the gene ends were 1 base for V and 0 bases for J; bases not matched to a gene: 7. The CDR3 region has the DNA TGTGCCAGCTCACCACAAAAGGGGGCAATAAGCACAGATACGCAGTATTTT. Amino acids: CASSPQKGAISTDTQYF.

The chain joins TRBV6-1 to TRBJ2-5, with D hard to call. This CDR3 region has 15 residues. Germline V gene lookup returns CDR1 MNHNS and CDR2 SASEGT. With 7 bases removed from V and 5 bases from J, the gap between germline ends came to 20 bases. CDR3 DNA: TGTGCCAGCACCGTAGACCGCGCGCTCAGGGAGACCCAGTACTTC. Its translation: CASTVDRALRETQYF.